This T cell receptor (beta chain) comes out of a study of T-cell memory formation after mild COVID-19. The study's findings and limits: Proof of SARS-CoV-2 specificity was absent for the second-wave clones that crested on day 37.

This CDR3 region has 13 residues. Germline lookup yields CDR1 SQVTM and CDR2 ANQGSEA. Trimming left V 7 bases short and J 1 base short, with 12 bases between. MiXCR, applied by TCRdb to the 5' RACE reads, yields one record per CDR3 protein. Of around 200,000 distinct CDR3 sequences listed, about 10% were seen once; the top ten hold approximately 2.8%. This clonotype turned up a few times. Its antigen is undetermined. The chain links TRBV29-1 to TRBJ2-3; possibly TRBD2 for D (5 bases). Sample: PBMCs or a T cell subset sorted from them (not recorded which). The TCR comes from a man aged 18 to 29 who had mild COVID-19 (a few samples of this study predate the infection). Cell type and time point are not known. The CDR3 sequence is CSARPEGTDTQYF. The CDR3 bases are TGCAGCGCCCGGCCGGAGGGCACAGATACGCAGTATTTT.